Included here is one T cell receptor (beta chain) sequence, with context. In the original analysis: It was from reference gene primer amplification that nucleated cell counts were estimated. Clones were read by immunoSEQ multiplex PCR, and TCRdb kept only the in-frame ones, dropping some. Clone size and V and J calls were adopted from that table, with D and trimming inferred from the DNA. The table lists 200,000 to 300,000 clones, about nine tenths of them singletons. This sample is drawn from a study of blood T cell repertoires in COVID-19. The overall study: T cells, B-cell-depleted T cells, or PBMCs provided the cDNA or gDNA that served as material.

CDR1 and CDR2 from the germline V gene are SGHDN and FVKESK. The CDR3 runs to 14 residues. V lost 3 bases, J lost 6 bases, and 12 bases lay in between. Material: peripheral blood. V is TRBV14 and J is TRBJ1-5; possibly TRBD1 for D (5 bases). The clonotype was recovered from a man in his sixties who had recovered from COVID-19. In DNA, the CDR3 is TGTGCCAGCAGCCAGGGGGGGGGTGTTCAGCCCCAGCATTTT. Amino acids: CASSQGGGVQPQHF.